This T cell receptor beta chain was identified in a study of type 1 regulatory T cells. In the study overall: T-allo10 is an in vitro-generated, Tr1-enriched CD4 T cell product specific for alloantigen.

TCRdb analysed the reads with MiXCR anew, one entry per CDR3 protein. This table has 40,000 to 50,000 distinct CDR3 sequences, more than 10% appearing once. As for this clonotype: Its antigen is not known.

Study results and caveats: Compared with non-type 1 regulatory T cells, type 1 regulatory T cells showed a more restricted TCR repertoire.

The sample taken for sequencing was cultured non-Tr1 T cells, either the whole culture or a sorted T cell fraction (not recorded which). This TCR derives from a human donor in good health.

The CDR3 DNA reads as TGTGCCAGCTCACCGGGACAGGGGACCGATCAGCCCCAGCATTTT. As protein: CASSPGQGTDQPQHF. This chain uses TRBV18 with TRBJ1-5; 10 bases match TRBD1. Germline-derived CDR1 and CDR2 are KGHSH and LQKENI. CDR3 length equals 15 residues. Trimming took 3 bases from V and 5 from J; bases not matched to a gene: 4.